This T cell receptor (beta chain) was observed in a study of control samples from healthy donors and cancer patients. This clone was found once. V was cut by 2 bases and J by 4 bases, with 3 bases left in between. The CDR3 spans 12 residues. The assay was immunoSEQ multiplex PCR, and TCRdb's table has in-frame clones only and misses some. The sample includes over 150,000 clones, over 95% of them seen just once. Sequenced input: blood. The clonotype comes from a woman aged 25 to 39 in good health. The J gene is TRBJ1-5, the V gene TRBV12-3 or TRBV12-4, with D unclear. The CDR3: CASSLPNQPQHF. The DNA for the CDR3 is TGTGCCAGCAGTTTACCAAATCAGCCCCAGCATTTT.